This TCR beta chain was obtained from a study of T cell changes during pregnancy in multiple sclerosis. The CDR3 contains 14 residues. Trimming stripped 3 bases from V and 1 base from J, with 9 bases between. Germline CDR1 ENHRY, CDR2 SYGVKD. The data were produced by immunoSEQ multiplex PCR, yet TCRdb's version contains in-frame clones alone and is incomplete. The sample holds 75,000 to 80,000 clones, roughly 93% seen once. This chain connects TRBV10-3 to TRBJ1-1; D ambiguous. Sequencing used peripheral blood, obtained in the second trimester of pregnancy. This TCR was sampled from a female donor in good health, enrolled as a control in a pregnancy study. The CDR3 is CAISDFSENTEAFF. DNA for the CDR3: TGTGCCATCAGTGATTTCTCAGAGAACACTGAAGCTTTCTTT.